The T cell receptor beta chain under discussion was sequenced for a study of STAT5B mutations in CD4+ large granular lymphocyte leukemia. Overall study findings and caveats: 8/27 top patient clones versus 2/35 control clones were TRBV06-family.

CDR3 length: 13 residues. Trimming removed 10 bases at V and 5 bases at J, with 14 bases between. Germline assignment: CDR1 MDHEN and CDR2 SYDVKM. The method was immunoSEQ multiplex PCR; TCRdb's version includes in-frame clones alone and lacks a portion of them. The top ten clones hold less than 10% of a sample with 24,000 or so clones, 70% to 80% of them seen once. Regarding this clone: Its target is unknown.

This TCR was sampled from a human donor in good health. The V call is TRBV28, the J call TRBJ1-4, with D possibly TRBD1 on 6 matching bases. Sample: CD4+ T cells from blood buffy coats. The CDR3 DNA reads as TGTGCCACCGTAGACAGGAGCAATGAAAAACTGTTTTTT. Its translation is CATVDRSNEKLFF.